This TCR beta chain was captured in a study of cytomegalovirus exposure and HLA in healthy donors. On the study more broadly: The study's early data release held 80 million to 95 million unique TCRs from HLA-typed donors. Findings and caveats of the study: Later on, an analysis found that several of the most significant clusters appeared to be linked to common viral pathogens, which included parvovirus B19. Later genetic work tied a missense DCLRE1C variant to beta-chain V and J trimming. The study labeled 164 TCR beta chains cytomegalovirus-associated.

This PCR relied on a set of 60 Vbeta primers and 13 Jbeta primers. TCRdb's copy holds only in-frame clones and misses some; the assay was immunoSEQ multiplex PCR. Among under 200,000 clones, more than 70% were seen once, and the ten largest hold around 0.37%. Regarding this clone: Its antigen is unknown.

The sequencing sample was made of PBMCs. The receptor's source is a boy aged 2 to 9 in good health and CMV-seronegative.

The CDR3 nucleotides are TGTGCCAGTAGTTATGGCGGGGATACGCAGTATTTT. This codes for CASSYGGDTQYF. The chain is built from TRBV19 and TRBJ2-3; D might be TRBD2 (5 bases). Between the trimmed V and J ends, which lost 5 bases and 6 bases, there was a span of 9 bases. The CDR3 contains 12 residues. Germline V lookup: CDR1 LNHDA, CDR2 SQIVND (reference sequence).